A selection of T cell receptor beta chains follows, all from one sample in a study of CXCR3-negative and CXCR3-positive naive CD8 T cells. TCRdb re-called the 5' RACE reads; one entry per CDR3 protein, DNA not given. This repertoire includes some 120,000 distinct CDR3 sequences. The sequencing sample was made of naive CXCR3+ CD8+ T cells from blood. The receptors were gathered from a human donor in good health. Some clones in this sample may be carry-over from other donors' samples. Each CDR3 is given with its conserved first and last residue.

V	J	CDR3
TRBV7-9	TRBJ1-1	CASNTGGDTEAFF
TRBV29-1	TRBJ2-7	CSVWAGGPTDEQYF
TRBV5-1	TRBJ2-5	CASSRWTSSQETQYF
TRBV28	TRBJ2-3	CASSLILAGVSGTQYF
TRBV29-1	TRBJ1-1	CSVRGTSSAEAFF
TRBV5-1	TRBJ1-1	CASSFEGPEAFF
TRBV28	TRBJ1-6	CASSLDGSPLHF
TRBV6-2/TRBV6-3	TRBJ2-3	CASRTGLAGVGDTQYF
TRBV29-1	TRBJ2-5	CSVDPHRDQETQYF
TRBV5-1	TRBJ1-1	CASSLKSGWATEAFF
TRBV4-3	TRBJ1-2	CASSQGTGAGYTF
TRBV5-1	TRBJ2-7	CASSFAASSYEQYF
TRBV5-1	TRBJ2-7	CASSLDPGQSSYEQYF
TRBV7-2	TRBJ1-5	CASGLLEGPQHF
TRBV29-1	TRBJ2-1	CSAAGSYNEQFF
TRBV4-2	TRBJ1-1	CASSQDLFGEAFF
TRBV29-1	TRBJ2-3	CSVEGENDRYTDTQYF
TRBV7-9	TRBJ2-1	CASRPLRGDSYNEQFF
TRBV7-9	TRBJ2-1	CASSLALKGNEQFF
TRBV11-3	TRBJ2-1	CASNPPADNEQFF
TRBV6-6	TRBJ2-7	CASSRRGTASYEQYF
TRBV7-6	TRBJ1-1	CASSDGGNTEAFF
TRBV4-2	TRBJ1-2	CASSQDFEGPRIPVGYTF
TRBV27	TRBJ2-3	CASSLSVQGTDTQYF